The 17 T cell receptor beta chains below all came from one sample that was sequenced in a study of metastatic and nonmetastatic thyroid tumors. Using MiXCR, TCRdb reanalyzed the PCR reads. This table holds over 10,000 clones, 9% to 13% found once. There were no patients who had received any treatment before thyroid surgery. The sequenced sample consisted of blood. Receptors were obtained from a female donor with papillary thyroid cancer or a benign thyroid nodule (not recorded which). Some clones in this sample may be carry-over from other donors' samples.

By share of the sample, this clone is medium-sized. The V and J genes are TRBV6-1 and TRBJ2-1; weak D call: TRBD2 (6 bases). The CDR3 consists of 15 residues. Germline assignment: CDR1 MNHNS and CDR2 SASEGT. The germline V and J ends were trimmed by 2 bases and 5 bases, with 13 bases remaining between them. CDR3 sequence reads: CASSEREEGHNEQFF. The DNA for the CDR3 is TGTGCCAGCAGTGAAAGGGAGGAGGGACACAATGAGCAGTTCTTC.

This clone has ten or more counts. V gene TRBV3-1 combines with J gene TRBJ2-5, with a possible D match to TRBD1 (6 bases). Trimming stripped 3 bases from V and 0 bases from J, with 8 bases between. Germline V gives CDR1 LGHDT, CDR2 YNNKEL (reference sequence). The CDR3 has 14 residues. The CDR3 sequence is CASSHRDNQETQYF. CDR3 in DNA: TGTGCCAGCAGCCACCGGGACAACCAAGAGACCCAGTACTTC.

This sequence joins TRBV28 and TRBJ2-1; 14 nucleotides agree with TRBD2. Germline V gives CDR1 MDHEN, CDR2 SYDVKM. The CDR3 consists of 15 residues. With 6 bases clipped from V and 10 bases from J, the junction kept 8 bases outside the gene matches. For the CDR3, the DNA is TGTGCCAGCAGCTTGACTAGCGGGAGGGTCGGGGAGCAGTTCTTC. Residues: CASSLTSGRVGEQFF.

In this sample, this clone turned up many times. The chain uses TRBV19 and TRBJ2-1; weak D call: TRBD1 (7 bases). Germline lookup yields CDR1 LNHDA and CDR2 SQIVND (reference sequence). V was trimmed by 7 bases and J by 2 bases, leaving 12 bases between them. CDR3 length: 14 residues. The CDR3 sequence: CASTTGEAYNEQFF. The CDR3 DNA reads as TGTGCCAGTACCACAGGGGAGGCCTACAATGAGCAGTTCTTC.

This sequence joins TRBV7-9 and TRBJ1-1; maybe TRBD1 (6 bases). V shed 3 bases and J shed 11 bases, with 13 bases lying between them. This CDR3 region has 12 residues. Germline CDR1 SEHNR, CDR2 FQNEAQ (reference sequence). The DNA of the CDR3 is TGTGCCAGCAGCTTTTCGGGGGCTTTGGCTTTCTTT. It yields the protein CASSFSGALAFF.

In this sample, this clone is medium-sized. The rearrangement joins TRBV27 to TRBJ2-7, with a tentative D call TRBD2 (6 bases). Per the germline V gene, CDR1 is MNHEY and CDR2 is SMNVEV (reference sequence). Trimming took 3 bases from V and 9 from J, leaving 9 bases between them. This CDR3 spans 11 amino acids. CDR3 residues: CASSFRGAQYF. The CDR3 DNA reads TGTGCCAGCAGTTTTCGCGGGGCGCAGTACTTC.

The rearrangement uses TRBV11-2 and TRBJ2-6; the match to TRBD1 covers 7 bases. Germline lookup yields CDR1 SGHAT and CDR2 FQNNGV. The CDR3 sequence is 17 residues long. The V segment lost 7 bases and the J segment 3 bases; nucleotides outside the gene matches: 12. This CDR3 reads CASITLPGGVGANVLTF. CDR3 DNA: TGTGCCAGCATCACCTTACCAGGGGGTGTTGGGGCCAACGTCCTGACTTTC.

In its sample, this clone was seen many times. The chain links TRBV10-3 to TRBJ2-2; 12 bases agree with TRBD2. This CDR3 has 15 residues. Looked up from germline, CDR1 is ENHRY and CDR2 is SYGVKD. The ends lost 4 bases at V and 3 bases at J; junction bases unmatched: 0. The DNA for the CDR3 is TGTGCCATCAGTGGACTAGCGGGGGACACCGGGGAGCTGTTTTTT. It encodes CAISGLAGDTGELFF.

In its sample, this clone was seen many times. A much more abundant neighbour one base away suggests this may be a read error. The chain couples TRBV28 to TRBJ2-5; possible D gene TRBD1, 8 bases. The CDR3 runs 14 residues. CDR1 is MDHEN and CDR2 is SYDVKM in the germline V gene. This chain's CDR3 is CACSLGGTGETQYF. The CDR3 DNA reads as TGTGCCTGCAGTTTGGGAGGGACAGGAGAGACCCAGTACTTC.

The rearrangement links TRBV6-5 to TRBJ1-5, with a weak D call TRBD1 (5 bases). Germline V gene lookup returns CDR1 MNHEY and CDR2 SVGAGI. The length of the CDR3 is 15 residues. V shed 2 bases and J shed 7 bases, with 15 bases lying between them. This CDR3 reads CASSYDVGAGQPQHF. The CDR3 region has the DNA TGTGCCAGCAGTTACGATGTAGGGGCAGGGCAGCCCCAGCATTTT.

This clone occurred many times. The CDR3 loop is CASREGLFSTDTQYF. The CDR3 DNA reads TGTGCCAGCAGGGAGGGACTCTTCAGCACAGATACGCAGTATTTT. V usage is TRBV2 and J usage is TRBJ2-3, with a weak D call TRBD2 (6 bases). The CDR3 is made up of 15 amino acids. The germline V gene encodes CDR1 SNHLY and CDR2 FYNNEI. V was shortened by 6 bases and J by 0 bases, with 13 bases between the two germline ends.

The CDR3 DNA reads as TGCAGTGCTAGGTCGGCGTTGGGATTGATAGAGACCCAGTACTTC. Translation gives CSARSALGLIETQYF. The V and J genes are TRBV20-1 and TRBJ2-5; D is ambiguous. Deletions cut 3 bases from V and 4 bases from J, with 18 bases between. The CDR3 covers 15 residues. Germline V gene sequence: CDR1 DFQATT, CDR2 SNEGSKA (reference sequence).

This clone was picked up many times. The chain uses TRBV5-1 and TRBJ1-1; D possibly corresponds to TRBD1 (5 bases). Germline-derived CDR1 and CDR2 are SGHRS and YFSETQ. Trimming shortened V by 1 base and J by 0 bases, and 13 bases separated the two germline ends. The CDR3 runs to 16 residues. The DNA of the CDR3 is TGCGCCAGCAGCTTGAGGGGTCCCAACATGAACACTGAAGCTTTCTTT. This encodes CASSLRGPNMNTEAFF.

Sample share makes this clone medium-sized. The rearrangement joins TRBV6-1 to TRBJ1-3; D unresolved. Trimming took off 5 bases at V and 0 bases at J, with 17 bases between the two ends. Germline CDR1 and CDR2: MNHNS and SASEGT. The CDR3 contains 17 residues. CDR3 nucleotides: TGTGCCAGCAGTTCCAGAGCCGGGATCCACTCTGGAAACACCATATATTTT. It specifies CASSSRAGIHSGNTIYF.

This clone has more than one count but fewer than ten. This chain uses TRBV6-1 with TRBJ1-2; 10 positions match TRBD1. This CDR3 contains 15 residues. Germline V lookup: CDR1 MNHNS, CDR2 SASEGT. The J segment lost 10 bases and the V segment lost 7 bases, leaving 15 bases of the junction unmatched. CDR3 amino acids: CASIRSSGTGDVYTF. The CDR3 DNA is TGTGCCAGCATCCGCTCTTCCGGGACAGGGGATGTCTACACCTTC.

This clone was seen a single time. With a much larger clone just one base away, this may be a read error. Additional DNA sequences in this sample encode the identical CDR3. V is TRBV5-4 and J is TRBJ1-1; D is possibly TRBD1 (6 bases). Trimming removed 0 bases at V and 8 bases at J, with 11 bases between. CDR3 length equals 13 residues. Germline loops: CDR1 SGHNT, CDR2 YYREEE (reference sequence). The CDR3 sequence is CASSLGTAGEAFF. In nucleotides, the CDR3 is TGTGCCAGCAGCTTGGGGACAGCCGGCGAAGCTTTCTTT.

This clone has ten or more counts. The V and J genes are TRBV30 and TRBJ1-3; the D gene is possibly TRBD1 (5 bases). V was clipped by 2 bases and J by 2 bases, with 13 bases between them. Per the germline V gene, CDR1 is GTSNPN and CDR2 is SVGIG (reference sequence). The CDR3 is 15 amino acids. CDR3 coding DNA: TGTGCCTGGAGTTCGGGACCCCGGGCTGGAAACACCATATATTTT. It yields the protein CAWSSGPRAGNTIYF.